Ten or more counts support the clone carrying this T cell receptor beta chain. The data derive from a study of Graves' ophthalmopathy and Graves' hyperthyroidism. Transcripts of RNA were the source for amplifying TCR beta CDR3 regions. Second-round multiplex PCR came after a first-round RT-PCR that employed HTBI primers. TCRdb reprocessed the multiplex PCR reads via MiXCR and lists one record per CDR3 protein. The sample includes some 25,000 distinct CDR3 sequences, about 44% of them seen just once. V shed 8 bases and J shed 2 bases, with 16 bases lying between them. This CDR3 is 14 amino acids long. Looked up from germline, CDR1 is GTSNPN and CDR2 is SVGIG (reference sequence).

The chain uses TRBV30 and TRBJ1-3, with D possibly being TRBD1 (6 bases). The sequenced sample was peripheral blood. This TCR came from an adult woman with stable Graves' hyperthyroidism. The CDR3 is CAGTDRSAGNTIYF. In DNA form, the CDR3 reads TGTGCCGGAACTGACAGGTCCGCTGGAAACACCATATATTTT.